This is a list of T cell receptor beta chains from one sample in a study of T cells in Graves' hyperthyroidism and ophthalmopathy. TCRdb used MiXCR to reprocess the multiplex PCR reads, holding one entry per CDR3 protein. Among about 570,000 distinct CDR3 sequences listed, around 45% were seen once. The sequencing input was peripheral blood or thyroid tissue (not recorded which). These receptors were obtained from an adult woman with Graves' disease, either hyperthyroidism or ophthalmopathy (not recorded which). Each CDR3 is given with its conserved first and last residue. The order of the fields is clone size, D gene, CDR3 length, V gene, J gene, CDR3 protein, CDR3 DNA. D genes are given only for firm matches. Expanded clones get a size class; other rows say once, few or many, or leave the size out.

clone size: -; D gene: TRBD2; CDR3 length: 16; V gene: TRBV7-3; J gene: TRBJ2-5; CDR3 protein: CASSPTSGNTGETQYF; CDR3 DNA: TGTGCCAGCAGCCCGACTAGCGGAAACACCGGGGAGACCCAGTACTTC
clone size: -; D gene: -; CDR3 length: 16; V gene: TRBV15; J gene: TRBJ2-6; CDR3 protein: CATSDEGGSGANVLTF; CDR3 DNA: TGTGCCACCAGCGATGAAGGGGGCTCTGGGGCCAACGTCCTGACTTTC
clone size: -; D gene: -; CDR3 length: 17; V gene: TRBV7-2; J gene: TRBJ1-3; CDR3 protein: CASSLSYRAFSGNTIYF; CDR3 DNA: TGTGCCAGCAGCTTATCCTACAGGGCCTTCTCTGGAAACACCATATATTTT
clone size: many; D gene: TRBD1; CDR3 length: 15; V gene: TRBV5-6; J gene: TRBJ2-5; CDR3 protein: CASSSTTGGRETQYF; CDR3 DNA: TGTGCCAGCAGCTCCACCACAGGGGGCAGAGAGACCCAGTACTTC
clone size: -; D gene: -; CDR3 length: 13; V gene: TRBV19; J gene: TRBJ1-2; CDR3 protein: CASSRGSHYGYTF; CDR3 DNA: TGTGCCAGTAGTCGGGGAAGTCACTATGGCTACACCTTC
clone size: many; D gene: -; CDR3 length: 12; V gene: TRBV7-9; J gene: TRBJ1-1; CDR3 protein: CASSSLSTEAFF; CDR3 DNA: TGTGCCAGCAGCTCCCTAAGCACTGAAGCTTTCTTT
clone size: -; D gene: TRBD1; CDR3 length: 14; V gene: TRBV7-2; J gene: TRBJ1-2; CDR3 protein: CASSPGQGVYGYTF; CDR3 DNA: TGTGCCAGCAGTCCTGGACAGGGAGTCTATGGCTACACCTTC
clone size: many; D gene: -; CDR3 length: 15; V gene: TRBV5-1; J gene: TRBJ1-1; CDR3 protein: CASSQTTWSGTEAFF; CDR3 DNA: TGCGCCAGCAGCCAGACGACATGGTCGGGAACTGAAGCTTTCTTT
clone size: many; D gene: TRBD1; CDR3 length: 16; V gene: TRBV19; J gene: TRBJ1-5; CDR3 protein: CASSIGTGVSNQPQHF; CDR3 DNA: TGTGCCAGTAGTATTGGAACAGGGGTTAGCAATCAGCCCCAGCATTTT
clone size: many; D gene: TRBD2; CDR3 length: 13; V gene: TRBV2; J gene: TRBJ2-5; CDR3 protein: CASFPGEGETQYF; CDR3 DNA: TGTGCCAGCTTTCCTGGGGAGGGGGAGACCCAGTACTTC
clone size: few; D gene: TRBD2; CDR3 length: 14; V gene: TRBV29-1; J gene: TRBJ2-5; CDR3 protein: CSAQAGGWQETQYF; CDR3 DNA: TGCAGCGCTCAAGCGGGAGGGTGGCAAGAGACCCAGTACTTC
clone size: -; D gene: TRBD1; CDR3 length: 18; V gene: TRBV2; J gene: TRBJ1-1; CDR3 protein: CASSTRGRGLYGYTEAFF; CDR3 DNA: TGTGCCAGCAGTACCCGTGGCAGGGGGCTTTATGGCTACACTGAAGCTTTCTTT
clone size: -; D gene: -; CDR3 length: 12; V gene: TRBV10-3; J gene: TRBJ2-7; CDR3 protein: CARTEPTYEQYF; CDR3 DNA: TGTGCTAGGACAGAGCCAACCTACGAGCAGTACTTC
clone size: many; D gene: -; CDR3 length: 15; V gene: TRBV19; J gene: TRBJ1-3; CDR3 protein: CASTSTANSGNTIYF; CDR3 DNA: TGTGCCAGTACTTCGACAGCCAACTCTGGAAACACCATATATTTT
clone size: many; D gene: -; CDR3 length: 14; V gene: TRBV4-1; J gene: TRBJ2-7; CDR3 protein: CASSQWAGRDEQYF; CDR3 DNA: TGCGCCAGCAGCCAATGGGCAGGGCGCGACGAGCAGTACTTC
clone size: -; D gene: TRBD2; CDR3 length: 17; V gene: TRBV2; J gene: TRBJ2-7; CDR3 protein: CASSREASGTRLYEQYF; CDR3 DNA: TGTGCCAGCAGCCGAGAGGCTAGCGGGACTAGACTCTACGAGCAGTACTTC
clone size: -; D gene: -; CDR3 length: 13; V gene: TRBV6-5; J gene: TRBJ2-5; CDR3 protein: CASSYSGQETQYF; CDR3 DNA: TGTGCCAGCAGTTACTCGGGCCAAGAGACCCAGTACTTC
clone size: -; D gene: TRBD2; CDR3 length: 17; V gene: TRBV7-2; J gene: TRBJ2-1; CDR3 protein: CASSRPGLAGDSNEQFF; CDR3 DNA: TGTGCCAGCAGCAGACCGGGACTAGCGGGAGATTCCAATGAGCAGTTCTTC
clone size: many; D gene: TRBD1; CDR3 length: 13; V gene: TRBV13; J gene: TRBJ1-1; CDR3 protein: CASSLGGQYEAFF; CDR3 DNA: TGTGCCAGCAGCTTAGGGGGACAGTATGAAGCTTTCTTT
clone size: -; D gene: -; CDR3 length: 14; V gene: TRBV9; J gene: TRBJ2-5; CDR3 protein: CASSVGTDNQPQYF; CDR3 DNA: TGTGCCAGCAGCGTAGGGACGGATAATCAGCCCCAGTACTTC
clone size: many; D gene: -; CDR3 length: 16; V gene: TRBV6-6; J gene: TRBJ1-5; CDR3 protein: CASKTGSRFDNQPQHF; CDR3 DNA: TGTGCCAGCAAAACCGGGTCCCGTTTTGACAATCAGCCCCAGCATTTT
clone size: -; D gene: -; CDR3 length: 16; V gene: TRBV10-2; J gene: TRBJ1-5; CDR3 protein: CASSDRTYASNQPQHF; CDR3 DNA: TGCGCCAGCAGTGACCGGACATACGCTAGCAATCAGCCCCAGCATTTT
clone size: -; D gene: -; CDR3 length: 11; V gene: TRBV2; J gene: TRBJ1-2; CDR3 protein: CASSDGVAHCF; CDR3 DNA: TGTGCCAGCAGTGATGGGGTTGCCCATTGCTTC
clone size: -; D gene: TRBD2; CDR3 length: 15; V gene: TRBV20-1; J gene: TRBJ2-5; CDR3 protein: CSARDALAVLETQYF; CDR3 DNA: TGCAGTGCTAGAGATGCCCTAGCGGTGTTAGAGACCCAGTACTTC
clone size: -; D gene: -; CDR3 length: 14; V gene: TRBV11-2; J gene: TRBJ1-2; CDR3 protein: CASSLGDGTYGYTF; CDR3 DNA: TGTGCCAGCAGCTTAGGGGACGGGACCTATGGCTACACCTTC
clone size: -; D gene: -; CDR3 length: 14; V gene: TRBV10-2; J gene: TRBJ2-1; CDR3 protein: CASRSTGGYNEQFF; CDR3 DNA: TGCGCCAGCAGAAGTACTGGGGGCTACAATGAGCAGTTCTTC
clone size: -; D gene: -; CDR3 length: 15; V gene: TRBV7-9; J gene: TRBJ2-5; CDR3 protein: CASSFGTSLSETQYF; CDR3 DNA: TGTGCCAGCAGCTTTGGGACCTCCTTATCGGAGACCCAGTACTTC
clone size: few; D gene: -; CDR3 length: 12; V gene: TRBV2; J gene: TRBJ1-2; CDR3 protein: CASREGSYGYTF; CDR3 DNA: TGTGCCAGCAGAGAGGGCAGTTATGGCTACACCTTC
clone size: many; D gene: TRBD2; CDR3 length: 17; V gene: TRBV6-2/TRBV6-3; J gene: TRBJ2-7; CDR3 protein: CASSYDRWTSANYEQYF; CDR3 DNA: TGTGCCAGCAGTTACGATCGCTGGACTAGCGCGAACTACGAGCAGTACTTC
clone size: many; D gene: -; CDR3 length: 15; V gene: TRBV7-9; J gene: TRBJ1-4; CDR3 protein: CASSPYDGGNEKLFF; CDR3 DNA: TGTGCCAGCAGCCCCTACGACGGGGGTAATGAAAAACTGTTTTTT
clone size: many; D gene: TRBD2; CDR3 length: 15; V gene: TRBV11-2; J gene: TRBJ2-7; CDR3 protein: CASSSVGLAGEEQYF; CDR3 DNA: TGTGCCAGCAGCTCCGTCGGACTAGCGGGAGAGGAGCAGTACTTC
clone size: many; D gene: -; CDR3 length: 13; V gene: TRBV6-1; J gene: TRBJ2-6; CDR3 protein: CASRGAGANVLTF; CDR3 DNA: TGTGCCAGCCGTGGGGCTGGGGCCAACGTCCTGACTTTC